This T cell receptor beta chain was retrieved from a study of T cells expressing NK-cell markers. Germline V gene lookup returns CDR1 KGHSH and CDR2 LQKENI. The length of the CDR3 is 15 residues. A remark on this clonotype: Antigen: not known.

Using the 5' RACE reads, TCRdb records one entry per CDR3 protein without DNA. The sample's table shows approximately 150,000 distinct CDR3 sequences. Notes on the study in general: Top CD8+ clonotypes included the dominant CD3+CD56+NKG2C+ clonotypes in 5 or 6 donors. These clonotypes additionally ranked first within the CD3+CD56-NKG2C+ fraction of a handful of donors.

Source material: blood T cells: a sorted CD56 or NKG2C T cell subset, CD4+ or CD8+ T cells, or bulk PBMC T cells (not recorded which). The chain uses TRBV18 and TRBJ2-5; as DNA is missing, the TRBD1 call by TCRdb cannot be tested. This TCR derives from a man younger than 30 in good health. The CDR3 sequence is CASLHVRDKGETQYF.